The text below deals with one T cell receptor (beta chain). Sequencing was performed with immunoSEQ multiplex PCR; in TCRdb, only in-frame clones are kept and a portion is missing. Of around 81,000 clones in the sample, 75% to 90% were seen once. This specimen comes from a study of technical replicates of blood from a few donors. Sequenced material: PBMCs. This sequence was found in a human donor in good health. Some clones in this sample may be carry-over from other donors' samples.

The CDR3 bases are TGTGCCTGGACACGACTAGCGGGGAGCGAGCAGTACTTC. As protein: CAWTRLAGSEQYF. The J gene is TRBJ2-5, the V gene TRBV30; 11 bases fit TRBD2. The last part of the DNA fits TRBJ2-7 better; the J call may be wrong. The CDR3 covers 13 residues. Germline CDR1 reads GTSNPN; CDR2 reads SVGIG (reference sequence).